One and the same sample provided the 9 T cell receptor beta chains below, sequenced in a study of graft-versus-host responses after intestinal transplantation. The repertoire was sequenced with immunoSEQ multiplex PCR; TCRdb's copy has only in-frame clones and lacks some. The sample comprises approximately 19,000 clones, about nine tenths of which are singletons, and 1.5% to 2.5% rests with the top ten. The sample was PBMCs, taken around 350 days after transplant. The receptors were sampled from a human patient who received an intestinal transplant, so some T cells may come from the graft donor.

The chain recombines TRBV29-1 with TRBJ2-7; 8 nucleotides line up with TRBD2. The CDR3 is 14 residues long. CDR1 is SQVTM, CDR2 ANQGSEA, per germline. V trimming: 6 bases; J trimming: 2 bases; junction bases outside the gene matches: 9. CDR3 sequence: CSVQAGVGPYEQYF. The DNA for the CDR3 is TGCAGCGTCCAAGCGGGAGTAGGCCCCTACGAGCAGTACTTC.

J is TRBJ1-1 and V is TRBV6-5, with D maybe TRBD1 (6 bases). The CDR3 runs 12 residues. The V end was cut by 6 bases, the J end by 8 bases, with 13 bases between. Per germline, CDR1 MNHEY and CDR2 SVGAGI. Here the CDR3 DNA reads TGTGCCAGCAGCGACAGGTCGGGGGAAGCTTTCTTT. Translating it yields CASSDRSGEAFF.

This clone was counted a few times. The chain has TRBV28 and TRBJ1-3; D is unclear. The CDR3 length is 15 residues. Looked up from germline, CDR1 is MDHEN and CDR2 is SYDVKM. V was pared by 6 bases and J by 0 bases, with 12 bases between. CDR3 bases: TGTGCCAGCAGCCCCACTTCCTTCTCTGGAAACACCATATATTTT. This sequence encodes CASSPTSFSGNTIYF.

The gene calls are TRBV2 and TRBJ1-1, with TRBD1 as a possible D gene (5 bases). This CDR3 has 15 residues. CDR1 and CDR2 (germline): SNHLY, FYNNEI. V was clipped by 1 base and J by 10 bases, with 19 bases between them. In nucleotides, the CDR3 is TGTGCCAGCAGTGAAGGGTCACCCAGGGAGAACGGAGCTTTCTTT. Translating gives CASSEGSPRENGAFF.

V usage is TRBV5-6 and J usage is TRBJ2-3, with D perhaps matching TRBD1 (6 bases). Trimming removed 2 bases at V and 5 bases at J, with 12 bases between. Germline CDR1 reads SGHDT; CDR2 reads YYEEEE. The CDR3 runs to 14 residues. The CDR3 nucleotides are TGTGCCAGCAGCTTTGTACAGGGTGGAGATACGCAGTATTTT. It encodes CASSFVQGGDTQYF.

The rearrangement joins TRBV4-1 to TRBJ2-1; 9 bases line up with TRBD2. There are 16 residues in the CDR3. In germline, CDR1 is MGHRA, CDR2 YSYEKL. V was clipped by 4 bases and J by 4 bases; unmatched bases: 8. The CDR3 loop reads CASSPLAGGLYNEQFF. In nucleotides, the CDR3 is TGCGCCAGCAGCCCCCTGGCGGGGGGGCTGTACAATGAGCAGTTCTTC.

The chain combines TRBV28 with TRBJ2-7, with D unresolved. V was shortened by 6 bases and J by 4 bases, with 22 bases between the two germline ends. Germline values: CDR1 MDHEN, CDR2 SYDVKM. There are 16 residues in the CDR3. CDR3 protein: CASSPTQVPWGYEQYF. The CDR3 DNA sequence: TGTGCCAGCAGCCCCACTCAGGTCCCCTGGGGATACGAGCAGTACTTC.

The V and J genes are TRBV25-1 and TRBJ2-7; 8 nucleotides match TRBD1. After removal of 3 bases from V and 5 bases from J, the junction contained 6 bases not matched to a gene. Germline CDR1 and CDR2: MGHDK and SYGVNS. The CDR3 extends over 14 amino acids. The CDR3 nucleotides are TGTGCCAGCAGTGAGACAGGGGAGGTCGACGAGCAGTACTTC. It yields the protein CASSETGEVDEQYF.

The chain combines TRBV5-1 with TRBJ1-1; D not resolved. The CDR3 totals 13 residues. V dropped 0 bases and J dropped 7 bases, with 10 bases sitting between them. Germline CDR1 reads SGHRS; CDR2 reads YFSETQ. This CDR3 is CASSLGQADEAFF. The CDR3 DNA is TGCGCCAGCAGCTTGGGGCAGGCGGATGAAGCTTTCTTT.